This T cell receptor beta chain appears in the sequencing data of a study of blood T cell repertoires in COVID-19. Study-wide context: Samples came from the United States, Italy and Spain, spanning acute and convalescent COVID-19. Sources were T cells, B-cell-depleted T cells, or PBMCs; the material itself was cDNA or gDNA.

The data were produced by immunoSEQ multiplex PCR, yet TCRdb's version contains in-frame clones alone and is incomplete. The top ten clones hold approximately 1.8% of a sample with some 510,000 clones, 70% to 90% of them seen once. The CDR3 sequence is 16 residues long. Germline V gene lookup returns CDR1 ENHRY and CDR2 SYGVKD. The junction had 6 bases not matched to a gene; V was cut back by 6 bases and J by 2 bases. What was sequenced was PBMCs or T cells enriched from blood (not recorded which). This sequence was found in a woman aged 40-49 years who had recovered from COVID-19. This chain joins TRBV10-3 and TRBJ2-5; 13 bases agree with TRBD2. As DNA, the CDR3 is TGTGCCATCAGGAAGGGACTAGCGGGAACGCAAGAGACCCAGTACTTC. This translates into CAIRKGLAGTQETQYF.